Listed below are T cell receptor beta chains from one sample, sequenced in a study of shared clonotypes between healthy human individuals. The method was immunoSEQ multiplex PCR; TCRdb's version includes in-frame clones alone and lacks a portion of them. The sample consists of around 2,000,000 clones, less than 95% of them appearing once. The sequencing sample was made of naive CD8+ T cells sorted from blood. Source of these receptors: a man between 18 and 35 years old in good health. CDR3s include the opening cysteine and the closing phenylalanine or tryptophan. D genes are given only for firm matches. Clone size is stated in some rows and not others, as once, few, many or a class when expanded.

. TRBJ2-7 TRBV9 13 . TGTGCCAGCAGCGTAGGCGGGACCGGCGAGCAGTACTTC CASSVGGTGEQYF
. TRBJ2-1 TRBV27 13 . TGTGCCAGCAGTTACGGTCCCTACAATGAGCAGTTCTTC CASSYGPYNEQFF
. TRBJ2-3 TRBV28 14 . TGTGCCACGTACGGGGAGGCCCTCACAGATACGCAGTATTTT CATYGEALTDTQYF
. TRBJ2-2 TRBV30 15 TRBD2 TGTGCCTGGGCAGACGAGCGGGAGGGTACCGGGGAGCTGTTTTTT CAWADEREGTGELFF
. TRBJ2-5 TRBV2 14 . TGTGCCATCGGGACGGTAACGGGTTCGGAGACCCAGTACTTC CAIGTVTGSETQYF
. TRBJ2-7 TRBV5-6 14 . TGTGCCAGCAGCTTAAGATCTAAACCCTACGAGCAGTACTTC CASSLRSKPYEQYF
. TRBJ1-5 TRBV6-1 15 . TGTGCCAGCAGTGAGCCGAACAGGGCCAATCAGCCCCAGCATTTT CASSEPNRANQPQHF
. TRBJ1-2 TRBV7-9 12 . TGTGCCAGCAGCACCAATACCGCGGGCTACACCTTC CASSTNTAGYTF
. TRBJ2-1 TRBV27 15 TRBD2 TGTGCCAGCCAGCTAGCGGGGGGCTCCTACAATGAGCAGTTCTTC CASQLAGGSYNEQFF
. TRBJ1-1 TRBV7-8 15 . TGTGCCAGCAGCTTAGAGGCAGGGCAAAACACTGAAGCTTTCTTT CASSLEAGQNTEAFF
. TRBJ2-2 TRBV5-6 15 . TGTGCCAGCAGCTTATCTGGGGCTCCGGCCGGGGAGCTGTTTTTT CASSLSGAPAGELFF
once TRBJ2-5 TRBV19 16 . TGTGCCAGTAGTATAGGAGCCGGTTCGATACAAGAGACCCAGTACTTC CASSIGAGSIQETQYF
. TRBJ2-7 TRBV7-9 13 . TGTGCCAGCAGCTTCCCGGGACTTACGGAGCAGTACTTC CASSFPGLTEQYF
. TRBJ2-1 TRBV19 12 TRBD2 TGTGCCAGTAGTATAACTAGCGGGGAGCAGTTCTTC CASSITSGEQFF
. TRBJ2-2 TRBV5-8 13 . TGTGCCAGCGGTTGGGGGACCACCGGGGAGCTGTTTTTT CASGWGTTGELFF
. TRBJ1-2 TRBV14 15 TRBD1 TGTGCCAGCAGCCAATCGGGACAGACCCACTATGGCTACACCTTC CASSQSGQTHYGYTF
. TRBJ2-5 TRBV6-1 17 . TGTGCCAGCAGTGAAAAACCCGGGACAATTTACCAAGAGACCCAGTACTTC CASSEKPGTIYQETQYF
. TRBJ2-7 TRBV27 15 . TGTGCCAGCAGTTTAGGAGCAGGATCCTCCTACGAGCAGTACTTC CASSLGAGSSYEQYF
. TRBJ2-2 TRBV5-1 19 TRBD1 TGCGCCAGCAGCTTCGGCCAGCGTTTGGGACAGGGGAACACCGGGGAGCTGTTTTTT CASSFGQRLGQGNTGELFF
. TRBJ2-5 TRBV9 16 TRBD2 TGTGCCAGCAGCCCCTGGGGCAGCGGGAGTAAAGAGACCCAGTACTTC CASSPWGSGSKETQYF
once TRBJ2-2 TRBV9 13 . TGTGCCAGCAGCGTGGGGGGTACCGGGGAGCTGTTTTTT CASSVGGTGELFF
. TRBJ2-1 TRBV5-6 14 . TGTGCCAGCAGCTTGTCGTTTATGGGCGATGAGCAGTTCTTC CASSLSFMGDEQFF
. TRBJ2-1 TRBV9 14 TRBD1 TGTGCCAGCAGCGTAGTGGGACAGGGGTTTGAGCAGTTCTTC CASSVVGQGFEQFF
once TRBJ2-7 TRBV5-1 13 . TGCGCCAGCAGCTTGTCCAGCGACTACGAGCAGTACTTC CASSLSSDYEQYF
. TRBJ2-1 TRBV7-9 11 . TGTGCCAGCAGCCCTAGCCTAGAGCAGTTCTTC CASSPSLEQFF
. TRBJ1-6 TRBV6-6 14 . TGTGCCAGCAGTCAAACCGGAGAGAGTTCACCCCTCCACTTT CASSQTGESSPLHF
. TRBJ2-3 TRBV6-5 15 . TGTGCCAGCAGTTTAGGAAGGACCCGCGGAGATACGCAGTATTTT CASSLGRTRGDTQYF
. TRBJ2-1 TRBV6-5 14 . TGTGCCAGCAGGGTAGGATTGGGCTACAATGAGCAGTTCTTC CASRVGLGYNEQFF
. TRBJ2-7 TRBV6-6 15 TRBD1 TGTGCCAGCAGCGATGGACAGGGGAACTCCTACGAGCAGTACTTC CASSDGQGNSYEQYF
once TRBJ2-2 TRBV4-1 17 . TGCGCCAGCAGCCAAGACTTTCCTCAGACTCTGGAGGGGGAGCTGTTTTTT CASSQDFPQTLEGELFF
. TRBJ1-1 TRBV11-2 15 . TGTGCCAGCAGCTTAGCGGCAGGGGTGAACACTGAAGCTTTCTTT CASSLAAGVNTEAFF
. TRBJ1-6 TRBV28 14 . TGTGCCAGCAGTCTGGGGGTCGGAAATTCACCCCTCCACTTT CASSLGVGNSPLHF
. TRBJ1-3 TRBV29-1 14 TRBD1 TGCAGCGTTGAAAAGGGACAGGGAACAAACACCATATATTTT CSVEKGQGTNTIYF
. TRBJ1-4 TRBV7-9 15 . TGTGCCAGCAGCTTAGGATGGCAGGGAGACGAAAAACTGTTTTTT CASSLGWQGDEKLFF
. TRBJ2-5 TRBV15 13 . TGTGCCACCAGAGGAGGGAACCAAGAGACCCAGTACTTC CATRGGNQETQYF
. TRBJ1-2 TRBV9 12 . TGTGCCAGCAGGTCCTCAGTCTATGGCTACACCTTC CASRSSVYGYTF
. TRBJ1-1 TRBV7-3 15 . TGTGCCAGCAGCTGGACAGACAACCCAAACACTGAAGCTTTCTTT CASSWTDNPNTEAFF
once TRBJ2-7 TRBV7-9 16 TRBD1 TGTGCCAGCAGCCCACGTGATTGGACAGGCGTCTACGAGCAGTACTTC CASSPRDWTGVYEQYF
. TRBJ2-1 TRBV27 16 TRBD2 TGTGCCAGCAGTTTATCGACTAGCGGGAGCCACAATGAGCAGTTCTTC CASSLSTSGSHNEQFF
. TRBJ2-7 TRBV5-1 13 . TGCGCCAGTTCGTCCGAGCCCGCCAACGAGCAGTACTTC CASSSEPANEQYF
. TRBJ2-2 TRBV28 16 TRBD1 TGTGCCAGCAGCCCTCGACAGGGATGGGACACCGGGGAGCTGTTTTTT CASSPRQGWDTGELFF
. TRBJ2-7 TRBV29-1 14 . TGCAGCGTTGAAGAAACGACAGGGAGGTACGAGCAGTACTTC CSVEETTGRYEQYF
. TRBJ1-2 TRBV27 12 . TGTGTCACTAGTGGCCCTCTGTATGGCTACACCTTC CVTSGPLYGYTF
. TRBJ1-6 TRBV7-8 16 . TGTGCCAGCAGCTTACGACTGGGCTCCTATAATTCACCCCTCCACTTT CASSLRLGSYNSPLHF
. TRBJ2-1 TRBV11-2 14 . TGTGCCAGCAGCTCCCGGGGCTCCTACAATGAGCAGTTCTTC CASSSRGSYNEQFF